These 5 T cell receptor beta chains were sequenced from one sample in a study of technical replicates of blood from a few donors. This table comes from immunoSEQ multiplex PCR, and its TCRdb copy is limited to in-frame clones, with some not included. The sample yields about 80,000 clones, around 97% seen once. Input material: T cells isolated from PBMCs. These receptors were obtained from a human donor in good health.

V and J are TRBV5-4 and TRBJ1-2, with 9 bases matching TRBD1. This CDR3 contains 14 residues. With V trimmed by 0 bases and J by 7 bases, 4 bases remained unmatched. Germline V lookup: CDR1 SGHNT, CDR2 YYREEE (reference sequence). This CDR3 is CASSLVQGAGGYTF. In DNA form, the CDR3 reads TGTGCCAGCAGCTTGGTACAGGGGGCCGGTGGCTACACCTTC.

This chain connects TRBV27 to TRBJ2-3; the match to TRBD2 covers 10 bases. The V gene's germline CDR1 is MNHEY and CDR2 SMNVEV (reference sequence). The J segment lost 3 bases and the V segment lost 5 bases, leaving 5 bases of the junction unmatched. The CDR3 has 15 residues. CDR3 coding DNA: TGTGCCAGCAGTATTAGCGGGGGGCGGACAGATACGCAGTATTTT. Its protein product is CASSISGGRTDTQYF.

The V and J genes are TRBV2 and TRBJ1-3, with D uncertain. V was clipped by 3 bases and J by 1 base, with 7 bases between them. This CDR3 region has 14 residues. Per the germline V gene, CDR1 is SNHLY and CDR2 is FYNNEI. The CDR3 protein is CASSETTSGNTIYF. In nucleotides, the CDR3 is TGTGCCAGCAGTGAGACTACTTCTGGAAACACCATATATTTT.

This chain joins TRBV4-1 and TRBJ1-4; TRBD1 agrees at 8 bases. From germline, CDR1 is MGHRA and CDR2 YSYEKL. This CDR3 is 16 amino acids long. With 3 bases clipped from V and 8 bases from J, the junction kept 11 bases outside the gene matches. CDR3 protein: CASSHTWVTGAEKLFF. The CDR3 coding sequence is TGCGCCAGCAGCCACACGTGGGTGACAGGGGCCGAAAAACTGTTTTTT.

The V gene is TRBV2, the J gene TRBJ1-2; D is possibly TRBD1 (6 bases). Germline V gene sequence: CDR1 SNHLY, CDR2 FYNNEI. V dropped 7 bases and J dropped 0 bases, with 12 bases sitting between them. The CDR3 has 14 residues. The CDR3 reads CASKAQGPNYGYTF. CDR3 nucleotides: TGTGCCAGCAAAGCACAGGGCCCTAACTATGGCTACACCTTC.